This TCR beta chain originates from a study of blood T cell repertoires in COVID-19. The CDR3 runs to 13 residues. The germline V gene has CDR1 SGHAT and CDR2 FQDESV (reference sequence). Trimming pared 2 bases from V and 5 bases from J, leaving 7 bases between. Clones were sequenced by immunoSEQ multiplex PCR, and TCRdb holds only the in-frame ones, with some missing. The sample includes over 200,000 clones, 85% to 90% of them seen just once. Sequenced input: PBMCs or T cells enriched from blood (not recorded which). This chain links TRBV11-1 with TRBJ2-1; D gene uncertain. The TCR originated in a man aged 30-40 years who had been exposed to COVID-19. CDR3 amino acids: CASSLRLDNEQFF. The CDR3 coding sequence is TGTGCCAGCAGCTTACGCCTAGACAATGAGCAGTTCTTC.